One and the same sample provided the 3 T cell receptor beta chains below, sequenced in a study of T cell responses to AZD1222 COVID-19 vaccine. The repertoire was sequenced with immunoSEQ multiplex PCR; TCRdb's copy has only in-frame clones and lacks some. The table has about 93,000 clones, over 85% seen once. The sequences come from peripheral blood, collected on day 0 of MenACWY control vaccination. The receptors originated from an adult in good health.

The sample holds one count of this clone. The chain couples TRBV21-1 to TRBJ2-1; the DNA was not used to check the table's D call, TRBD2. TRBV21-1 is shown as a pseudogene. CDR3 length: 10 amino acids. CDR3 region: CASRLNEQFF. CDR3 nucleotides: TGTGCCAGCCGCCTAAATGAGCAGTTCTTC.

This clone occurred once. V gene TRBV10-3 combines with J gene TRBJ1-5; no reliable D call. This CDR3 has 14 amino acids. V lost 3 bases, J lost 4 bases, and 10 bases lay in between. Germline V gene data show CDR1 as ENHRY and CDR2 as SYGVKD. The CDR3 DNA reads as TGTGCCATCAGTGAAATGGGTCTGAATCAGCCCCAGCATTTT. Translated: CAISEMGLNQPQHF.

The J gene is TRBJ2-3, the V gene TRBV7-9; 7 bases are a match to TRBD2. The germline V gene encodes CDR1 SEHNR and CDR2 FQNEAQ (reference sequence). The J segment lost 1 base and the V segment lost 5 bases, leaving 9 bases of the junction unmatched. The CDR3 loop spans 16 amino acids. CDR3 bases: TGTGCCAGCAGCCTGGGGACTACCCCGGGCACAGATACGCAGTATTTT. Protein sequence: CASSLGTTPGTDTQYF. Drawing the rest from reference TRBV7-9 and TRBJ2-3, the complete variable domain is DTGVSQNPRHKITKRGQNVTFRCDPISEHNRLYWYRQTLGQGPEFLTYFQNEAQLEKSRLLSDRFSAERPKGSFSTLEIQRTEQGDSAMYLCASSLGTTPGTDTQYFGPGTRLTVL.